This TCR beta chain was observed in a study of neoadjuvant anti-PD-1 for oral cavity cancer. No culture or expansion preceded analysis of these blood cells. Germline assignment: CDR1 MNHEY and CDR2 SVGAGI. The CDR3 loop spans 12 amino acids. V was clipped by 5 bases and J by 14 bases; unmatched bases: 3. Here immunoSEQ multiplex PCR was the method, and the copy in TCRdb shows in-frame clones only, minus some. The sample comprises 15,000 to 20,000 clones, 50% to 75% of which are singletons, and around 2.7% rests with the top ten. The V and J genes are TRBV6-5 and TRBJ2-3; TRBD2 aligns across 14 bases. Here the sequenced sample was PBMCs, taken before nivolumab (anti-PD-1) treatment. This clonotype originated in a person aged 40 to 85 with oral cavity squamous cell carcinoma. In DNA form, the CDR3 reads TGTGCCAGCAGTCGCGGGACTAGCGGGAGGTATTTT. This translates into CASSRGTSGRYF.